This entry is about one T cell receptor beta chain. Its antigen specificity is not known. No base quality values were provided; no much bigger clone lies one nucleotide off. The data stem from a study of control samples from healthy donors and cancer patients (dated by TCRdb to between 2020 and 2021). Libraries were constructed by the immunoSEQ multiplex PCR assay. The immuneACCESS repertoire file appears here via TCRdb, limited to in-frame rearrangements. These files lack a portion of the clones; in checked studies, under half of the deficit traces to unresolved V genes, and the cause of the others is not known. This sample gives 180,000 or so clones in total; 91% of them show up just once. The ten largest account for approximately 1.6% of the sample. V loses 0 bases of germline sequence and J loses 5 bases, and the interval between the two ends is 11 bases. The germline V gene encodes CDR1 SGHRS and CDR2 YFSETQ. The CDR3 spans 14 residues, from the cysteine through the phenylalanine. Only the CDR3 region is kept as DNA, spanning 42 bases read in frame from base 1.

The source is a woman in her twenties or thirties in good health. Sequencing used blood. The chain joins TRBV5-1 to TRBJ2-5; TRBD2 is possibly the D segment (6 matching bases). CDR3 loop: CASSLATGVETQYF. The base sequence is TGCGCCAGCAGCTTGGCCACGGGAGTTGAGACCCAGTACTTC.